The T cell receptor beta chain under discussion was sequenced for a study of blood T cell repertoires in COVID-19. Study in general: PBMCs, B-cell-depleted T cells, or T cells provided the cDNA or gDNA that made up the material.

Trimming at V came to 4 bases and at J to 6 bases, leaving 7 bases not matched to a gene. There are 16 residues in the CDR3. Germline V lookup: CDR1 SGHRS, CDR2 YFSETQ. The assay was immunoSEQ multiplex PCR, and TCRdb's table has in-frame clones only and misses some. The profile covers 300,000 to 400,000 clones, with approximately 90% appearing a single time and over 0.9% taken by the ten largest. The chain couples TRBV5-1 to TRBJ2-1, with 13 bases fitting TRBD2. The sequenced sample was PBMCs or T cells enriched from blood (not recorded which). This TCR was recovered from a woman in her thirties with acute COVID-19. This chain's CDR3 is CASSPRRLAGGNEQFF. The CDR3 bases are TGCGCCAGCAGCCCCCGTAGACTAGCGGGGGGCAATGAGCAGTTCTTC. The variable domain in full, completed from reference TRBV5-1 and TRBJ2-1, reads KAGVTQTPRYLIKTRGQQVTLSCSPISGHRSVSWYQQTPGQGLQFLFEYFSETQRNKGNFPGRFSGRQFSNSRSEMNVSTLELGDSALYLCASSPRRLAGGNEQFFGPGTRLTVL.